This T cell receptor beta chain was observed in a study of CD8 T cells in Susac syndrome. Regarding the study as a whole: The authors found no clonal expansion in Susac syndrome CD4+ T cell repertoires.

On this clonotype: The antigen is unknown.

From blood CD8+ and CD4+ T cells, TCR beta sequences were generated. Negative isolation yielded CD4+ and CD8+ T cells, and FACS enriched TEMRA cells. cDNA came from 0.5 to 1 ug RNA primed by random hexamers. The CDR3 of TCR beta was amplified by immunoSEQ multiplex PCR across 54 Vbeta and 13 Jbeta. TCRdb reanalysed the immunoSEQ multiplex PCR reads using MiXCR and keeps one entry per CDR3 protein. The table records about 240,000 distinct CDR3 sequences, about 96% of them present only once. This CDR3 has 17 amino acids. Germline trimming cut 1 base from V and 2 bases from J; bases unmatched to any gene: 4. CDR1 and CDR2 from the germline V gene are MGHRA and YSYEKL.

This TCR came from a human donor with Susac syndrome. Sample: CD4+ T cells from PBMCs. This chain links TRBV4-1 with TRBJ2-7; 14 bases align to TRBD2. CDR3 nucleotide sequence: TGCGCCAGCAGCCAAGGTGGACTAGCGGGAGGAACCTACGAGCAGTACTTC. Amino acids: CASSQGGLAGGTYEQYF.